This TCR beta chain was profiled in a study of T cell responses to AZD1222 COVID-19 vaccine. Repertoires were generated with immunoSEQ multiplex PCR, while TCRdb's copy carries only in-frame clones and drops some. The repertoire holds some 56,000 clones, roughly 88% seen once, with approximately 16% in the top ten. The ends were cut back, 4 bases at V and 1 base at J, with 7 bases in the middle. Germline V gene sequence: CDR1 MNHNS, CDR2 SASEGT. This CDR3 comprises 14 residues. This TCR was sampled from an adult in good health. The chain has TRBV6-1 and TRBJ1-4; maybe TRBD1 (5 bases). The starting material was peripheral blood, obtained on day 0 of AZD1222 vaccination. The CDR3 is CASSAGRTNEKLFF. The DNA of the CDR3 is TGTGCCAGCAGTGCAGGGAGAACTAATGAAAAACTGTTTTTT.